The clone carrying this T cell receptor (beta chain) was seen more than once but under ten times. No antigen is known for it. The data stem from a study of early T cells in non-severe SARS-CoV-2 infection. Study overall: Chains from this unsorted whole-blood bulk RNA could not be paired. Study-wide points: Comparison of clonotypes with VDJdb favored anti-spike CD8 responses while missing private and CD4 specificities.

The TCR library protocol was used to attach unique molecular identifiers. These identifiers were attached to individual cDNA molecules. TCRdb recomputed calls from the 5' RACE reads with MiXCR, one row per CDR3 protein. The top ten clones hold around 4.3% of a sample with more than 95,000 distinct CDR3 sequences, around 10% of them seen once. This CDR3 is built from 16 residues. J gave up 5 bases and V 3 bases, and 11 bases lay outside the gene matches. CDR1 is LGHNA and CDR2 is YNFKEQ in the germline V gene. This clonotype originated in an adult who was a healthcare worker with PCR-confirmed SARS-CoV-2 infection or an uninfected control (not recorded which). The sequences come from whole blood, collected at baseline. The rearrangement joins TRBV4-2 to TRBJ2-3, with 7 bases fitting TRBD2. The CDR3 sequence: CASSHQARRGEDTQYF. The CDR3 DNA follows: TGTGCCAGCAGCCATCAGGCCCGCCGGGGGGAAGATACGCAGTATTTT.